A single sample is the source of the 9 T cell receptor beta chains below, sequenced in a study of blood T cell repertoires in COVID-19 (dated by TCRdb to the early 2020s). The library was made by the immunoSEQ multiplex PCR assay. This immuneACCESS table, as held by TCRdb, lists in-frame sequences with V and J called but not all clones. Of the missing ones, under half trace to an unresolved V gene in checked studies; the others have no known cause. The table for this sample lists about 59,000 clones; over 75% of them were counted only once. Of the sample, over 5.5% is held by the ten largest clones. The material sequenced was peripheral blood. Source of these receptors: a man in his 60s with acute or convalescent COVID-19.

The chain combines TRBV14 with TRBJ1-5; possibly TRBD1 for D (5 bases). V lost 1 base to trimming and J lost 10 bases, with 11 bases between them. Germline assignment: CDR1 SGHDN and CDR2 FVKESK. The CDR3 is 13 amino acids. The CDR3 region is CASSQGREAPQHF. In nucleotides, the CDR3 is TGTGCCAGCAGCCAAGGCAGGGAGGCCCCCCAGCATTTT.

The DNA for the CDR3 is TGTGCCAGCAGCCAAGTTGCGGGGGGAACTGGAAACACCATATATTTT. Translating gives CASSQVAGGTGNTIYF. The V call is TRBV3-1 (or the pseudogene TRBV3-2), the J call TRBJ1-3; tentative D call: TRBD1 (5 bases). In germline, CDR1 is LGHDT, CDR2 YNNKEL (reference sequence). The length of the CDR3 is 16 residues. V gave up 1 base and J gave up 2 bases, with 12 bases separating them.

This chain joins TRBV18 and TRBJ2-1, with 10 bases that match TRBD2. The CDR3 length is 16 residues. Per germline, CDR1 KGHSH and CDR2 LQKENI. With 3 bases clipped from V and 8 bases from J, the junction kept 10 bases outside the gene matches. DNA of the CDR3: TGTGCCAGCTCACCTCGGACTAGCGGCCTTAAGGATGAGCAGTTCTTC. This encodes CASSPRTSGLKDEQFF. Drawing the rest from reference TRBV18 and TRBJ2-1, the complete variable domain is NAGVMQNPRHLVRRRGQEARLRCSPMKGHSHVYWYRQLPEEGLKFMVYLQKENIIDESGMPKERFSAEFPKEGPSILRIQQVVRGDSAAYFCASSPRTSGLKDEQFFGPGTRLTVL.

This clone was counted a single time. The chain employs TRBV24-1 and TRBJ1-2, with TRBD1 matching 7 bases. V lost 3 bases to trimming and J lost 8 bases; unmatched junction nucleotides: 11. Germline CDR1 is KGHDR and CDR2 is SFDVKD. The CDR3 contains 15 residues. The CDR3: CATSDGGQATGGYTF. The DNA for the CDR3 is TGTGCCACCAGTGATGGAGGACAGGCGACCGGAGGCTACACCTTC.

This CDR3 is CASSEGGGRVLPGNTIYF. The CDR3 nucleotides are TGTGCCAGCAGTGAAGGGGGTGGCAGGGTATTACCTGGAAACACCATATATTTT. The V and J genes are TRBV6-1 and TRBJ1-3; TRBD1 might be the D (5 bases). CDR3 size: 18 residues. V shed 1 base and J shed 2 bases, with 18 bases lying between them. From germline, CDR1 is MNHNS and CDR2 SASEGT.

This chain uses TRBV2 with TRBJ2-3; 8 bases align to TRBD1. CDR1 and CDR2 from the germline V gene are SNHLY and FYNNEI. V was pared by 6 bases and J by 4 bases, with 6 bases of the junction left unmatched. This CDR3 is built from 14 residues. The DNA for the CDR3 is TGTGCCAGCAGCGACCCAGGGGGCGCAGATACGCAGTATTTT. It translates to CASSDPGGADTQYF. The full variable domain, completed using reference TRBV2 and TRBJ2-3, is EPEVTQTPSHQVTQMGQEVILRCVPISNHLYFYWYRQILGQKVEFLVSFYNNEISEKSEIFDDQFSVERPDGSNFTLKIRSTKLEDSAMYFCASSDPGGADTQYFGPGTRLTVL.

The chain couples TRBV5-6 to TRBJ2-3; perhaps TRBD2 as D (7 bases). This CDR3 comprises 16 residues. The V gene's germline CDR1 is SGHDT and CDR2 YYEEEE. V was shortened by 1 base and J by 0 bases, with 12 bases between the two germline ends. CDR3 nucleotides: TGTGCCAGCAGCTTGTTATCGGGGGGCAGCACAGATACGCAGTATTTT. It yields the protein CASSLLSGGSTDTQYF.

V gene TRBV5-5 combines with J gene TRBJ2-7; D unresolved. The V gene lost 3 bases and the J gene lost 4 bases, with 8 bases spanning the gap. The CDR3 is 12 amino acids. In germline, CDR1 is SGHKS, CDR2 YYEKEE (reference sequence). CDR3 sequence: CASSSNWYEQYF. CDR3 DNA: TGTGCCAGCAGCTCCAACTGGTACGAGCAGTACTTC. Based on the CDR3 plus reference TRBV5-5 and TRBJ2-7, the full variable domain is DAGVTQSPTHLIKTRGQQVTLRCSPISGHKSVSWYQQVLGQGPQFIFQYYEKEERGRGNFPDRFSARQFPNYSSELNVNALLLGDSALYLCASSSNWYEQYFGPGTRLTVT.

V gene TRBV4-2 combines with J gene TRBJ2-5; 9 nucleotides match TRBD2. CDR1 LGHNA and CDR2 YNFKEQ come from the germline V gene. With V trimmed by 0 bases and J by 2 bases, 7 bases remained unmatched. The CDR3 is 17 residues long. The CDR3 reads CASSQEIAGALQETQYF. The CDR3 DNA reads TGTGCCAGCAGCCAAGAGATAGCGGGGGCACTACAAGAGACCCAGTACTTC.